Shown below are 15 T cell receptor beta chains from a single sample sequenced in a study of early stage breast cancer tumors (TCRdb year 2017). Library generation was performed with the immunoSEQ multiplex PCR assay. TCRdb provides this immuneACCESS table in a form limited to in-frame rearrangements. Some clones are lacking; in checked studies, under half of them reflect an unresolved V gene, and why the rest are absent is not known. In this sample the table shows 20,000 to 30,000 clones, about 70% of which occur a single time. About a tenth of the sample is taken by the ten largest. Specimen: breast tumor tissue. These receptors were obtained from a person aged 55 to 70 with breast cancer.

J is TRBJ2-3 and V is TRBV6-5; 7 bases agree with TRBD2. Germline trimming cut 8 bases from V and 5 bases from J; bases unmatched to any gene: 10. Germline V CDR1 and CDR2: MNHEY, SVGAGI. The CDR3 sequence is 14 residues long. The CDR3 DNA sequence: TGTGCCAGCCTGGGGGTTGGGGAGGGAGATACGCAGTATTTT. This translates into CASLGVGEGDTQYF.

CDR3 in DNA: TGTGCCAGCAGCTCGAGATGGGGGGACCAATCAGATACGCAGTATTTT. Residues: CASSSRWGDQSDTQYF. The chain uses TRBV11-3 and TRBJ2-3, with a weak D call TRBD2 (6 bases). Germline V CDR1 and CDR2: SGHNT, YENEEA. With 4 bases removed from V and 4 bases from J, the gap between germline ends came to 18 bases. The length of the CDR3 is 16 residues.

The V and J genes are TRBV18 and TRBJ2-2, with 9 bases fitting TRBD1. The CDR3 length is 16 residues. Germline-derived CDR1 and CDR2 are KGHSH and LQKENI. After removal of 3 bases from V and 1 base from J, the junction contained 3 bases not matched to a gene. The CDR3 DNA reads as TGTGCCAGCTCACCCAGACAGGGGGAGAACACCGGGGAGCTGTTTTTT. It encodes CASSPRQGENTGELFF.

Written as DNA, the CDR3 is TGCGCCAGCAGCCTGAGACAGGTTAACACCGGGGAGCTGTTTTTT. It is translated as CASSLRQVNTGELFF. This chain connects TRBV5-1 to TRBJ2-2, with D maybe TRBD1 (6 bases). The length of the CDR3 is 15 residues. Trimming stripped 4 bases from V and 2 bases from J, with 12 bases between. In germline, CDR1 is SGHRS, CDR2 YFSETQ.

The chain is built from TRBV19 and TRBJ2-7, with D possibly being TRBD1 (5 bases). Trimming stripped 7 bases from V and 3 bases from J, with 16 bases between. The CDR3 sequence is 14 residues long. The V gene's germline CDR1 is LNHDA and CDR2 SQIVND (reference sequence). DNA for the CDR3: TGTGCCAGTAAACGTGGGGCAGCGAACTACGAGCAGTACTTC. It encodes CASKRGAANYEQYF.

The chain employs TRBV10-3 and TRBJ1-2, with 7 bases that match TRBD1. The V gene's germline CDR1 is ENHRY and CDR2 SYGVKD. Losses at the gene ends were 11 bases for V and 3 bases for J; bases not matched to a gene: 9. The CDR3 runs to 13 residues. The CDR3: CALRGRTDYGYTF. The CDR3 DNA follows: TGTGCCTTAAGGGGGCGGACCGACTATGGCTACACCTTC.

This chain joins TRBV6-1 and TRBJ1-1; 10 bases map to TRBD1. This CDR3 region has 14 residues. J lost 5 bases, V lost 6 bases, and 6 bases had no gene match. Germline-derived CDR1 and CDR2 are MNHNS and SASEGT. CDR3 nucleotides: TGTGCCAGCAGCGAGACAGGGGGCCGTACTGAAGCTTTCTTT. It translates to CASSETGGRTEAFF.

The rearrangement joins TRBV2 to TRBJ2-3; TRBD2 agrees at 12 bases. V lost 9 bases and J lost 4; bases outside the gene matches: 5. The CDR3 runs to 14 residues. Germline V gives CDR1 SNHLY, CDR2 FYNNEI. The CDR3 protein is CASSRLAGADTQYF. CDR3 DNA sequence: TGTGCCAGTTCCCGACTAGCGGGAGCAGATACGCAGTATTTT.

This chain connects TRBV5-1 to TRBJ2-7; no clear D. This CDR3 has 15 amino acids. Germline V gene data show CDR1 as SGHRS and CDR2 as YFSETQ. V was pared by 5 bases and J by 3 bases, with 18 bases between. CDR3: CASRSYELENYEQYF. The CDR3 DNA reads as TGCGCCAGCAGATCCTATGAATTGGAGAACTACGAGCAGTACTTC.

The CDR3 coding sequence is TGTGCCACCAGCAGGGAGGTTGGGACTAGCGGGAGGCCAGAGACCTACGAGCAGTACTTC. It is translated as CATSREVGTSGRPETYEQYF. The chain recombines TRBV15 with TRBJ2-7; 15 bases agree with TRBD2. Germline lookup yields CDR1 LNHNV and CDR2 YYDKDF (reference sequence). V was pared by 3 bases and J by 2 bases, with 14 bases of the junction left unmatched. CDR3 length: 20 residues.

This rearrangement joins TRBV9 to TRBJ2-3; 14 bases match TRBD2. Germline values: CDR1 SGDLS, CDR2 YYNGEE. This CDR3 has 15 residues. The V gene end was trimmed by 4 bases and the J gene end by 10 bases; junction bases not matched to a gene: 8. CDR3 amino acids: CASSRGLAGVQAQYF. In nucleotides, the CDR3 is TGTGCCAGCAGCCGGGGACTAGCGGGAGTGCAGGCGCAGTATTTT.

The CDR3 bases are TGTGCCAGCACTAGTAGCGGGAACTCCTACGAGCAGTACTTC. Amino acids: CASTSSGNSYEQYF. The chain carries TRBV6-1 and TRBJ2-7; TRBD2 agrees at 8 bases. CDR3 size: 14 residues. V lost 7 bases and J lost 0; bases outside the gene matches: 5. Germline V gene data show CDR1 as MNHNS and CDR2 as SASEGT.

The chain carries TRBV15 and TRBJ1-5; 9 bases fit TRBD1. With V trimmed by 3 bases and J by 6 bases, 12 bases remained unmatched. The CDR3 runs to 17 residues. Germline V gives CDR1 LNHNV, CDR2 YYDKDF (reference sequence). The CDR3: CATSRLQGALGSQPQHF. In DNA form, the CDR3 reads TGTGCCACCAGCAGGCTACAGGGGGCCCTAGGGAGTCAGCCCCAGCATTTT.

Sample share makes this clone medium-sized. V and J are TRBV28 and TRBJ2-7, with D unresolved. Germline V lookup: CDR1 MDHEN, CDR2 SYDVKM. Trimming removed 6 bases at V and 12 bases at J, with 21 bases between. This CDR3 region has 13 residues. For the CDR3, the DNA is TGTGCCAGCAGCCTTGACCGGAGAGAGAGGATGTACTTC. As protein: CASSLDRRERMYF. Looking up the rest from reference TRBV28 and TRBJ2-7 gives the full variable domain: DVKVTQSSRYLVKRTGEKVFLECVQDMDHENMFWYRQDPGLGLRLIYFSYDVKMKEKGDIPEGYSVSREKKERFSLILESASTNQTSMYLCASSLDRRERMYFGPGTRLTVT.

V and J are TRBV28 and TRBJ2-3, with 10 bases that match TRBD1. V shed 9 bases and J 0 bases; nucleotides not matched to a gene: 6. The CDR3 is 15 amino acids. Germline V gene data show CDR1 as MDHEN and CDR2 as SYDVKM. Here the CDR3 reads CASIGGQGSTDTQYF. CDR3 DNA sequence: TGTGCCAGTATTGGGGGACAGGGGAGCACAGATACGCAGTATTTT.